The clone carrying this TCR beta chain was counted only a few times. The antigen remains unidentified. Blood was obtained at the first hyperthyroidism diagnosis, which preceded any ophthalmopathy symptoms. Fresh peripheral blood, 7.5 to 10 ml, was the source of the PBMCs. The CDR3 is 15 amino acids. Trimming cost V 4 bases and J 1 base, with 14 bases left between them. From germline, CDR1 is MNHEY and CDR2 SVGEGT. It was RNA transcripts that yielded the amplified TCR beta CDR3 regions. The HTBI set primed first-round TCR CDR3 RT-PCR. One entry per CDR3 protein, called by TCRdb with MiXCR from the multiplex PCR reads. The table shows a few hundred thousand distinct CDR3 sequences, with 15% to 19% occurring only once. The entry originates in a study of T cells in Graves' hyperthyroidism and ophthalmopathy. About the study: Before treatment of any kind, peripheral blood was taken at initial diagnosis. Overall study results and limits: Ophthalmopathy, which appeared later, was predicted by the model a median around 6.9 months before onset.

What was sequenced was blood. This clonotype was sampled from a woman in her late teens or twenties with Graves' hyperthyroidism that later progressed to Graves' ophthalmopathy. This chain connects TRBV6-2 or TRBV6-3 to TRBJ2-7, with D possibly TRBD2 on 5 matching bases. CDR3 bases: TGTGCCAGCAGTTTAACGGGGAAGCGTTCCTACGAGCAGTACTTC. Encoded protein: CASSLTGKRSYEQYF.